The next 22 T cell receptor beta chains were all read from a single sample in a study of shared clonotypes between healthy human individuals. Measured with immunoSEQ multiplex PCR; TCRdb has only the in-frame clones, and not every one. This table holds about 2.3 million clones, more than 80% found once. Source material: naive CD4+ T cells from PBMCs. Subset: CD45RA+ positively selected. The origin of the receptors is a man in his late teens or twenties in good health. Some clones in this sample may be carry-over from other donors' samples.

This clone was recorded once. V gene TRBV30 combines with J gene TRBJ2-3; a weak D match, TRBD1 (5 bases). CDR3 length equals 12 residues. The V end was cut by 5 bases, the J end by 10 bases, with 16 bases between. Germline CDR1 and CDR2: GTSNPN and SVGIG (reference sequence). This CDR3 is CAWDTGPNPQYF. CDR3 bases: TGTGCCTGGGATACAGGACCCAATCCGCAGTATTTT.

The chain links TRBV5-1 to TRBJ2-3; the D gene is possibly TRBD2 (6 bases). This CDR3 has 16 residues. The germline V and J ends were trimmed by 1 base and 0 bases, with 12 bases remaining between them. Germline CDR1 reads SGHRS; CDR2 reads YFSETQ. The CDR3 coding sequence is TGCGCCAGCAGCTTGTTCGGGGGAGCCAGCACAGATACGCAGTATTTT. It specifies CASSLFGGASTDTQYF.

The table lists this clone with a count of one. The chain joins TRBV11-2 to TRBJ1-2, with 9 bases fitting TRBD1. The CDR3 length is 14 residues. Germline lookup yields CDR1 SGHAT and CDR2 FQNNGV. The junction had 9 bases not matched to a gene; V was cut back by 6 bases and J by 7 bases. The DNA of the CDR3 is TGTGCCAGCAGTTTCGGGACAGGGACGGGTGGCTACACCTTC. Translated: CASSFGTGTGGYTF.

In regard to this clone: Other DNA sequences in the same sample also yield this CDR3. The chain recombines TRBV28 with TRBJ1-5, with D possibly matching TRBD1 (6 bases). This CDR3 spans 16 amino acids. The germline V and J ends were trimmed by 7 bases and 5 bases, with 21 bases remaining between them. CDR1 and CDR2 from the germline V gene are MDHEN and SYDVKM. The CDR3 DNA reads TGTGCCAGCACCCCCGGGGGCCAGGGAGTCCATCAGCCCCAGCATTTT. It codes for CASTPGGQGVHQPQHF.

This clone was seen only once. This chain links TRBV6-1 with TRBJ1-2; D uncertain. CDR3 length: 15 residues. The V gene lost 6 bases and the J gene lost 9 bases, with 23 bases spanning the gap. CDR1 is MNHNS and CDR2 is SASEGT in the germline V gene. The CDR3 bases are TGTGCCAGCAGGGGCCAGTGGGAGGGCTCGGCAAGCTACACCTTC. It encodes CASRGQWEGSASYTF.

The CDR3 nucleotides read TGTGCCAGCAGGGTTAGGGAAAACTATGGCTACACCTTC. Its protein product is CASRVRENYGYTF. The chain carries TRBV2 and TRBJ1-2; D gene unclear. Germline V gene sequence: CDR1 SNHLY, CDR2 FYNNEI. The CDR3 extends over 13 amino acids. V gave up 6 bases and J gave up 2 bases, with 10 bases separating them. Full variable domain (missing parts from reference TRBV2 and TRBJ1-2): EPEVTQTPSHQVTQMGQEVILRCVPISNHLYFYWYRQILGQKVEFLVSFYNNEISEKSEIFDDQFSVERPDGSNFTLKIRSTKLEDSAMYFCASRVRENYGYTFGSGTRLTVV.

This chain joins TRBV28 and TRBJ1-2; D gene unclear. Trimming took off 6 bases at V and 4 bases at J, with 12 bases between the two ends. The CDR3 contains 13 residues. Germline V CDR1 and CDR2: MDHEN, SYDVKM. The CDR3 sequence: CASSSLSGYGYTF. In DNA, the CDR3 is TGTGCCAGCAGCTCCCTCAGCGGCTATGGCTACACCTTC.

V usage is TRBV18 and J usage is TRBJ2-4; 7 positions agree with TRBD2. Germline loops: CDR1 KGHSH, CDR2 LQKENI. V lost 5 bases, J lost 0 bases, and 7 bases stayed unmatched. The CDR3 loop spans 16 amino acids. The CDR3 DNA follows: TGTGCCAGCTCAGCACTAGCGAAGGTAGCCAAAAACATTCAGTACTTC. It translates to CASSALAKVAKNIQYF. Variable domain in full (rest from reference TRBV18 and TRBJ2-4): NAGVMQNPRHLVRRRGQEARLRCSPMKGHSHVYWYRQLPEEGLKFMVYLQKENIIDESGMPKERFSAEFPKEGPSILRIQQVVRGDSAAYFCASSALAKVAKNIQYFGAGTRLSVL.

This chain connects TRBV19 to TRBJ2-1, with D hard to call. Trimming left V 5 bases short and J 3 bases short, with 8 bases between. Germline V lookup: CDR1 LNHDA, CDR2 SQIVND (reference sequence). The CDR3 covers 13 residues. CDR3 in amino acids: CASSFLSYNEQFF. In DNA form, the CDR3 reads TGTGCCAGTAGTTTCCTCAGCTACAATGAGCAGTTCTTC.

The chain combines TRBV5-6 with TRBJ2-5; TRBD1 matches 11 bases. The CDR3 is 18 residues long. Germline CDR1 is SGHDT and CDR2 is YYEEEE. Trimming cost V 3 bases and J 5 bases; bases outside gene matches: 15. CDR3 residues: CASSSLYSDRGRGETQYF. CDR3 DNA: TGTGCCAGCAGCTCGTTATACTCGGACAGGGGGCGCGGGGAGACCCAGTACTTC.

V usage is TRBV6-6 and J usage is TRBJ1-2; no firm D call. The V and J ends lost 4 bases and 2 bases respectively, with 14 bases between them. CDR3 length: 15 amino acids. Germline V gives CDR1 MNHNY, CDR2 SVGAGI (reference sequence). CDR3 sequence: CASSLDGNVNYGYTF. Here the CDR3 DNA reads TGTGCCAGCAGTTTAGACGGCAATGTGAACTATGGCTACACCTTC.

CDR3 coding DNA: TGTGCCAGTAGTATTTCCGGCAGGAGAAGAACTGAAGCTTTCTTT. Protein: CASSISGRRRTEAFF. This rearrangement joins TRBV19 to TRBJ1-1; D gene uncertain. V was shortened by 3 bases and J by 5 bases, with 16 bases between the two germline ends. CDR3 size: 15 residues. CDR1 and CDR2 (germline): LNHDA, SQIVND (reference sequence).

Comment on this clone: This sample includes further DNA sequences coding for the same CDR3. The gene calls are TRBV7-3 and TRBJ2-7, with 7 nucleotides matching TRBD1. CDR1 is SGHTA, CDR2 FQGTGA, per germline. J lost 0 bases, V lost 5 bases, and 4 bases had no gene match. This CDR3 contains 14 residues. CDR3 residues: CASSLTGTSYEQYF. As DNA, the CDR3 is TGTGCCAGCAGCCTGACAGGGACCTCCTACGAGCAGTACTTC.

This rearrangement joins TRBV11-2 to TRBJ1-2, with a weak D call TRBD1 (5 bases). The CDR3 contains 13 residues. The V gene's germline CDR1 is SGHAT and CDR2 FQNNGV. V was pared by 5 bases and J by 7 bases, with 14 bases between. The CDR3 coding sequence is TGTGCCAGCAGCCGCCGGGACGGATCTGGCTACACCTTC. Translating gives CASSRRDGSGYTF. Full variable domain (outside the CDR3, taken from reference TRBV11-2 and TRBJ1-2): EAGVAQSPRYKIIEKRQSVAFWCNPISGHATLYWYQQILGQGPKLLIQFQNNGVVDDSQLPKDRFSAERLKGVDSTLKIQPAKLEDSAVYLCASSRRDGSGYTFGSGTRLTVV.

This sequence joins TRBV6-6 and TRBJ2-7; weak D call: TRBD1 (6 bases). V was trimmed by 7 bases and J by 2 bases, leaving 15 bases between them. The CDR3 totals 14 residues. Germline V gene data show CDR1 as MNHNY and CDR2 as SVGAGI (reference sequence). The CDR3 here is CASKQGLGTYEQYF. CDR3 nucleotides: TGTGCCAGCAAGCAGGGGCTGGGGACCTACGAGCAGTACTTC.

The rearrangement uses TRBV21-1 and TRBJ2-5; TRBD2, the D gene given by the table, was not confirmed from the DNA. TRBV21-1 is designated a pseudogene. The CDR3 extends over 16 amino acids. The CDR3 sequence is CASSKTGLAGQETQYF. CDR3 nucleotides: TGTGCCAGCAGCAAAACGGGACTAGCGGGACAAGAGACCCAGTACTTC.

The chain joins TRBV4-1 to TRBJ1-5; possible D gene TRBD1, 6 bases. V was cut by 2 bases and J by 6 bases, with 17 bases left in between. Germline assignment: CDR1 MGHRA and CDR2 YSYEKL. The CDR3 length is 16 residues. CDR3 bases: TGCGCCAGCAGCCAACTACCGGGACGGGGGGCTCAGCCCCAGCATTTT. As protein: CASSQLPGRGAQPQHF.

The CDR3 nucleotides are TGTGCCTGGAGTGAACTCAGGAGGTCGGGAAACACCATATATTTT. Its protein is CAWSELRRSGNTIYF. The chain links TRBV30 to TRBJ1-3, with D unclear. Trimming removed 1 base from V and 4 bases from J, with 14 bases in between. The CDR3 extends over 15 amino acids. CDR1 and CDR2 (germline): GTSNPN, SVGIG (reference sequence). The whole variable domain, remainder taken from reference TRBV30 and TRBJ1-3, is SQTIHQWPATLVQPVGSPLSLECTVEGTSNPNLYWYRQAAGRGLQLLFYSVGIGQISSEVPQNLSASRPQDRQFILSSKKLLLSDSGFYLCAWSELRRSGNTIYFGEGSWLTVV.

The V and J genes are TRBV5-4 and TRBJ2-2; D remains ambiguous. Germline V gene data show CDR1 as SGHNT and CDR2 as YYREEE (reference sequence). V was pared by 1 base and J by 1 base, with 14 bases between. The CDR3 covers 17 residues. In nucleotides, the CDR3 is TGTGCCAGCAGCTTGAATGCGGCCGCCCGGAACACCGGGGAGCTGTTTTTT. This sequence encodes CASSLNAAARNTGELFF. Full variable domain (missing parts from reference TRBV5-4 and TRBJ2-2): ETGVTQSPTHLIKTRGQQVTLRCSSQSGHNTVSWYQQALGQGPQFIFQYYREEENGRGNFPPRFSGLQFPNYSSELNVNALELDDSALYLCASSLNAAARNTGELFFGEGSRLTVL.

The chain employs TRBV10-3 and TRBJ2-7; tentatively, D is TRBD1 or TRBD2 (5 bases each). This CDR3 region has 14 residues. CDR1 is ENHRY and CDR2 is SYGVKD in the germline V gene. Trimming removed 6 bases at V and 4 bases at J, with 16 bases between. The CDR3, as DNA: TGTGCCATCAGGAGGGGCGAAGGAGTATACGAGCAGTACTTC. Translated: CAIRRGEGVYEQYF.

The chain joins TRBV29-1 to TRBJ1-2, with 11 bases aligning to TRBD1. The germline gives CDR1 SQVTM, CDR2 ANQGSEA. The CDR3 is made up of 13 amino acids. J was trimmed by 4 bases and V by 6 bases; bases with no gene match: 4. CDR3 protein: CSVRTGGSYGYTF. CDR3 nucleotides: TGCAGCGTCAGGACAGGGGGCAGCTATGGCTACACCTTC. Drawing the rest from reference TRBV29-1 and TRBJ1-2, the complete variable domain is SAVISQKPSRDICQRGTSLTIQCQVDSQVTMMFWYRQQPGQSLTLIATANQGSEATYESGFVIDKFPISRPNLTFSTLTVSNMSPEDSSIYLCSVRTGGSYGYTFGSGTRLTVV.

J is TRBJ1-1 and V is TRBV9; D remains unclear. Trimming removed 2 bases at V and 0 bases at J, with 11 bases between. The CDR3 extends over 15 amino acids. Germline V gene sequence: CDR1 SGDLS, CDR2 YYNGEE. The CDR3 spells CASSVERSMNTEAFF. The CDR3, as DNA: TGTGCCAGCAGCGTCGAACGGTCCATGAACACTGAAGCTTTCTTT.